This TCR beta chain was identified in a study of CD8+CD57+ T cells in acquired aplastic anemia. Looking at the study overall: The DNA of sorted CD4+ and CD8+ cells averaged approximately 3.4 ug. Healthy-donor CD4+ cells averaged about 11 million reads.

Profiling that covered TCR beta VDJ and CDR3 relied on genomic DNA as its template. TCRdb reprocessed the reads with MiXCR, giving one entry per CDR3 protein. This table has around 190,000 distinct CDR3 sequences, over 55% appearing once. The CDR3 runs 16 residues. Trimming pared 1 base from V and 1 base from J, leaving 14 bases between. Germline CDR1 reads SGHVS; CDR2 reads FQNEAQ. Notes on this clonotype: What it binds is unknown.

Study results and limitations: Significant differences in CD8+ Simpson's diversity were not observed between patients and controls.

The rearrangement links TRBV7-8 to TRBJ2-7, with no clear D. The sequence was obtained from a human donor in good health. Sequenced sample: sorted CD4+, CD8+, or CD8+CD57+ T cells (not recorded which) from PBMCs. CDR3 in amino acids: CASSLGGTKASYEQYF. CDR3 bases: TGTGCCAGCAGCTTAGGAGGTACAAAGGCATCCTACGAGCAGTACTTC.